The 27 T cell receptor beta chains reported below all come from one sample, sequenced in a study of T cells in Graves' hyperthyroidism and ophthalmopathy. There were TCR beta CDR3 regions amplified from RNA transcripts. A set of HTBI primers served as the primers for a first-round RT-PCR of the TCR CDR3. TCRdb recomputed calls from the multiplex PCR reads with MiXCR, one row per CDR3 protein. Of 600,000 to 900,000 distinct CDR3 sequences listed, around 17% are singletons. Sequenced: blood. The receptors were sampled from a man aged 18 to 30 with Graves' hyperthyroidism.

V usage is TRBV3-1 and J usage is TRBJ2-7; either TRBD1 or TRBD2 may supply D (5 bases each). Germline-derived CDR1 and CDR2 are LGHDT and YNNKEL (reference sequence). The CDR3 is made up of 17 amino acids. Trimming pared 4 bases from V and 1 base from J, leaving 20 bases between. Here the CDR3 DNA reads TGTGCCAGCAGCCGAGGCTTAGGGGACGCCACGTCCTACGAGCAGTACTTC. Protein: CASSRGLGDATSYEQYF.

The V gene is TRBV4-3, the J gene TRBJ1-1; D is unresolved. The CDR3 consists of 16 residues. Germline V gives CDR1 LGHNA, CDR2 YSLEER. V was cut by 3 bases and J by 7 bases, with 21 bases left in between. The CDR3 DNA is TGCGCCAGCAGCCAGGGTTCCAAGGGTCCGAGACATGAAGCTTTCTTT. Its translation is CASSQGSKGPRHEAFF.

Ten or more counts support this clonotype. CDR3 amino acids: CASTGGLAGGGNEQFF. The CDR3 nucleotides are TGTGCCAGCACTGGGGGACTAGCGGGAGGGGGGAATGAGCAGTTCTTC. The rearrangement uses TRBV6-1 and TRBJ2-1, with 16 bases fitting TRBD2. This CDR3 spans 16 amino acids. Germline V gene data show CDR1 as MNHNS and CDR2 as SASEGT. V shed 7 bases, J shed 7 bases, and the junction held 7 bases outside the gene matches.

This clonotype was observed at least ten times. The genes are TRBV6-2 or TRBV6-3 and TRBJ2-7; 12 bases fit TRBD1. The junction had 3 bases not matched to a gene; V was cut back by 6 bases and J by 0 bases. This CDR3 region has 15 residues. From germline, CDR1 is MNHEY and CDR2 SVGEGT. The CDR3 spells CASSWGQGASYEQYF. The CDR3, as DNA: TGTGCCAGCAGCTGGGGACAGGGGGCCTCCTACGAGCAGTACTTC.

V gene TRBV6-2 or TRBV6-3 combines with J gene TRBJ2-7; TRBD1 matches 8 bases. Germline V gene lookup returns CDR1 MNHEY and CDR2 SVGEGT. V trimming: 6 bases; J trimming: 5 bases; junction bases outside the gene matches: 9. This CDR3 comprises 14 residues. The CDR3 nucleotides are TGTGCCAGCAGCGACGGACAGGGATCCCACGAGCAGTACTTC. Its translation: CASSDGQGSHEQYF.

The chain carries TRBV30 and TRBJ1-5; 7 nucleotides match TRBD1. Trimming cost V 1 base and J 0 bases; bases outside gene matches: 0. The germline V gene has CDR1 GTSNPN and CDR2 SVGIG (reference sequence). The CDR3 is 14 amino acids. The CDR3 region is CAWSGDSSNQPQHF. DNA of the CDR3: TGTGCCTGGAGTGGGGACAGTAGCAATCAGCCCCAGCATTTT.

This clonotype was detected only a few times. The chain combines TRBV24-1 with TRBJ2-5; D might be TRBD2 (5 bases). CDR3 size: 15 residues. Germline V gene sequence: CDR1 KGHDR, CDR2 SFDVKD. Between the trimmed V and J ends, which lost 3 bases and 7 bases, there was a span of 17 bases. This CDR3 reads CATSDAGLGRGTQYF. DNA for the CDR3: TGTGCCACCAGTGATGCGGGTCTAGGGAGAGGGACCCAGTACTTC.

This clonotype showed up many times. The chain is built from TRBV11-3 and TRBJ2-5; weak D call: TRBD2 (5 bases). Trimming left V 2 bases short and J 2 bases short, with 12 bases between. Germline V gene lookup returns CDR1 SGHNT and CDR2 YENEEA. This CDR3 spans 15 amino acids. This chain's CDR3 is CASSLIGEQQETQYF. CDR3 in DNA: TGTGCCAGCAGCTTAATCGGGGAACAGCAAGAGACCCAGTACTTC. Together with reference TRBV11-3 and TRBJ2-5, the CDR3 gives the full variable domain: EAGVVQSPRYKIIEKKQPVAFWCNPISGHNTLYWYLQNLGQGPELLIRYENEEAVDDSQLPKDRFSAERLKGVDSTLKIQPAELGDSAVYLCASSLIGEQQETQYFGPGTRLLVL.

This clonotype appeared many times. CDR3 DNA: TGCGCCAGCAGCTTCCGGGACGGTCCTAGCGGGAGGATTTCCTACGAGCAGTACTTC. Amino acid sequence: CASSFRDGPSGRISYEQYF. The V gene is TRBV5-1, the J gene TRBJ2-7, with TRBD2 matching over 11 bases. Germline V gene data show CDR1 as SGHRS and CDR2 as YFSETQ. The CDR3 extends over 19 amino acids. The trim removed 2 bases at V and 1 base at J, leaving 14 bases unmatched.

This clonotype was detected many times. V is TRBV28 and J is TRBJ1-2, with D possibly being TRBD1 (6 bases). CDR1 and CDR2 from the germline V gene are MDHEN and SYDVKM. Between the trimmed V and J ends, which lost 2 bases and 8 bases, there was a span of 12 bases. This CDR3 has 13 residues. CDR3 DNA: TGTGCCAGCAGTTTAATGGGGGCGCCCGGCTACACCTTC. It translates to CASSLMGAPGYTF.

This clonotype was seen at least ten times. The gene calls are TRBV12-3 or TRBV12-4 and TRBJ2-1; 8 nucleotides line up with TRBD1. This CDR3 spans 16 amino acids. Trimming removed 7 bases from V and 7 bases from J; junction bases left unmatched: 15. The CDR3 is CASTVSFGTGLNEQFF. As DNA, the CDR3 is TGTGCCAGCACCGTATCCTTCGGGACAGGTCTTAATGAGCAGTTCTTC.

This clonotype was observed a few times. The genes are TRBV28 and TRBJ2-2; 11 positions agree with TRBD2. The V segment lost 5 bases and the J segment 6 bases; nucleotides outside the gene matches: 8. In germline, CDR1 is MDHEN, CDR2 SYDVKM. CDR3 length: 16 residues. The CDR3 loop is CASSPSGRLPAGELFF. The DNA of the CDR3 is TGTGCCAGCAGTCCTAGCGGGAGGCTTCCCGCCGGGGAGCTGTTTTTT. Full variable domain (outside the CDR3, taken from reference TRBV28 and TRBJ2-2): DVKVTQSSRYLVKRTGEKVFLECVQDMDHENMFWYRQDPGLGLRLIYFSYDVKMKEKGDIPEGYSVSREKKERFSLILESASTNQTSMYLCASSPSGRLPAGELFFGEGSRLTVL.

This clonotype was observed a few times. A clone one base away is much larger, so this may be a read error. The chain carries TRBV6-1 and TRBJ2-3; TRBD2 agrees at 10 bases. The CDR3 is 15 residues long. Germline lookup yields CDR1 MNHNS and CDR2 SASEGT. CDR3 in DNA: TGTACCAGCAGCTCCCTAGCGGGGGGCACAGATACGCAGTATTTT. Amino acids: CTSSSLAGGTDTQYF.

The chain couples TRBV7-3 to TRBJ2-1; 9 nucleotides agree with TRBD2. This CDR3 contains 14 residues. After removal of 5 bases from V and 9 bases from J, the junction contained 8 bases not matched to a gene. The V gene's germline CDR1 is SGHTA and CDR2 FQGTGA. The CDR3 DNA follows: TGTGCCAGCAGCCAAGGGAGCGGGAGGCGTGAGCAGTTCTTC. Its translation: CASSQGSGRREQFF. Supplemented by reference TRBV7-3 and TRBJ2-1, the full variable domain reads GAGVSQTPSNKVTEKGKYVELRCDPISGHTALYWYRQSLGQGPEFLIYFQGTGAADDSGLPNDRFFAVRPEGSVSTLKIQRTERGDSAVYLCASSQGSGRREQFFGPGTRLTVL.

This clonotype was seen a few times. The chain joins TRBV6-1 to TRBJ2-3; possibly TRBD2 for D (5 bases). V lost 6 bases, J lost 0 bases, and 10 bases lay in between. The CDR3 loop spans 14 amino acids. Germline assignment: CDR1 MNHNS and CDR2 SASEGT. DNA of the CDR3: TGTGCCAGCAGGATGGACTTGAGCACAGATACGCAGTATTTT. It is translated as CASRMDLSTDTQYF.

As for this clonotype: Compared with germline, one end of the junction differs, possibly owing to a read error. The V and J genes are TRBV7-2 and TRBJ2-5; D is undetermined. This CDR3 is 14 amino acids long. Per germline, CDR1 SGHTA and CDR2 FQGNSA. For the CDR3, the DNA is TGTGCCAGCAGCTTAGGTGTCTTTCAAGTGACCCAGTACTTC. This sequence encodes CASSLGVFQVTQYF.

The chain carries TRBV6-4 and TRBJ2-7; TRBD2 aligns across 9 bases. J was trimmed by 4 bases and V by 6 bases; bases with no gene match: 7. This CDR3 region has 14 residues. Germline V CDR1 and CDR2: MRHNA, SNTAGT. The CDR3 coding sequence is TGTGCCAGCAGGGCCGGGACTAGCTATTACGAGCAGTACTTC. As protein: CASRAGTSYYEQYF.

The chain joins TRBV29-1 to TRBJ2-7; D is unclear. Trimming shortened V by 8 bases and J by 3 bases, and 11 bases separated the two germline ends. In germline, CDR1 is SQVTM, CDR2 ANQGSEA. CDR3 length: 11 amino acids. The CDR3 sequence is CSLLVGYEQYF. DNA for the CDR3: TGCAGCTTATTAGTGGGCTACGAGCAGTACTTC.

In this sample, this clonotype turned up many times. The V gene is TRBV28, the J gene TRBJ2-2; TRBD2 is a possible D gene (5 bases). The CDR3 length is 12 residues. Germline CDR1 MDHEN, CDR2 SYDVKM. The germline V and J ends were trimmed by 10 bases and 1 base, with 7 bases remaining between them. This CDR3 is CATRGNTGELFF. The CDR3 DNA sequence: TGTGCCACACGGGGGAACACCGGGGAGCTGTTTTTT.

In the case of this clonotype: A read error may be the cause here, since a much bigger clone is one base away. The chain carries TRBV6-6 and TRBJ2-1; D possibly corresponds to TRBD1 (6 bases). CDR3 length equals 15 residues. Germline V CDR1 and CDR2: MNHNY, SVGAGI (reference sequence). As DNA, the CDR3 is TGTGCCAGCAGTTACTCTGGGCAGGGGTACAATGAGCTGTTCTTC. Amino acids: CASSYSGQGYNELFF.

Concerning this clonotype: This clone may be a read error of a much larger clone one base away. The rearrangement links TRBV6-2 or TRBV6-3 to TRBJ2-1; 13 positions agree with TRBD2. CDR1 is MNHEY, CDR2 SVGEGT, per germline. The CDR3 length is 15 residues. Here the CDR3 DNA reads TGTGCCAGCAGTTGGACTAGCGGGAGAGTAGATGAGCGGTTCTTC. The encoded protein is CASSWTSGRVDERFF.

There are many counts of this clonotype. V and J are TRBV28 and TRBJ2-7, with D possibly matching TRBD2 (5 bases). V was clipped by 2 bases and J by 7 bases, with 12 bases between them. The CDR3 loop spans 13 amino acids. Germline-derived CDR1 and CDR2 are MDHEN and SYDVKM. CDR3 sequence (DNA): TGTGCCAGCAGTTTAAAGGAGAGGGCGGAGCAGTACTTC. Its translation is CASSLKERAEQYF. Variable domain in full (rest from reference TRBV28 and TRBJ2-7): DVKVTQSSRYLVKRTGEKVFLECVQDMDHENMFWYRQDPGLGLRLIYFSYDVKMKEKGDIPEGYSVSREKKERFSLILESASTNQTSMYLCASSLKERAEQYFGPGTRLTVT.

Only a few counts were recorded for this clonotype. This rearrangement joins TRBV5-1 to TRBJ2-3; no firm D call. V lost 5 bases and J 4 bases, leaving 20 bases between the germline ends. The germline V gene encodes CDR1 SGHRS and CDR2 YFSETQ. The CDR3 spans 16 residues. CDR3 coding DNA: TGCGCCAGCAGTTCCGGTCCAATGGGAAATCCAGATACGCAGTATTTT. This codes for CASSSGPMGNPDTQYF.

This clonotype was detected only a few times. The genes are TRBV15 and TRBJ2-5, with D perhaps matching TRBD2 (6 bases). Germline V gene lookup returns CDR1 LNHNV and CDR2 YYDKDF (reference sequence). This CDR3 contains 15 residues. Deletions cut 0 bases from V and 6 bases from J, with 14 bases between. The CDR3 DNA reads TGTGCCACCAGCAGAGACGGAGGGAATCTCCAGACCCAGTACTTC. Translation gives CATSRDGGNLQTQYF.

This clonotype was detected many times. The chain employs TRBV2 and TRBJ2-7; D unresolved. This CDR3 has 15 residues. Trimming pared 1 base from V and 2 bases from J, leaving 12 bases between. The germline V gene has CDR1 SNHLY and CDR2 FYNNEI. The CDR3 DNA reads TGTGCCAGCAGTGAAGAGTGGCGGTCTGCCTACGAGCAGTACTTC. Residues: CASSEEWRSAYEQYF.

This clonotype was observed many times. The rearrangement uses TRBV5-8 and TRBJ2-3; D not certain. Germline CDR1 SGHTS, CDR2 YDEGEE. Trimming took 4 bases from V and 6 from J, leaving 21 bases between them. The CDR3 is 16 residues long. The CDR3 nucleotides are TGTGCCAGCAGCCCCCGGGTGGCAGCCGTCTCGGATACGCAGTATTTT. Translating it yields CASSPRVAAVSDTQYF.

This chain joins TRBV20-1 and TRBJ2-7; TRBD2 matches at 7 bases. J lost 0 bases, V lost 8 bases, and 10 bases had no gene match. The CDR3 is 14 residues long. CDR1 DFQATT and CDR2 SNEGSKA come from the germline V gene (reference sequence). The CDR3 DNA is TGCAGTCCCTACAGCGGGGTTGGCTCCTACGAGCAGTACTTC. Its protein is CSPYSGVGSYEQYF.